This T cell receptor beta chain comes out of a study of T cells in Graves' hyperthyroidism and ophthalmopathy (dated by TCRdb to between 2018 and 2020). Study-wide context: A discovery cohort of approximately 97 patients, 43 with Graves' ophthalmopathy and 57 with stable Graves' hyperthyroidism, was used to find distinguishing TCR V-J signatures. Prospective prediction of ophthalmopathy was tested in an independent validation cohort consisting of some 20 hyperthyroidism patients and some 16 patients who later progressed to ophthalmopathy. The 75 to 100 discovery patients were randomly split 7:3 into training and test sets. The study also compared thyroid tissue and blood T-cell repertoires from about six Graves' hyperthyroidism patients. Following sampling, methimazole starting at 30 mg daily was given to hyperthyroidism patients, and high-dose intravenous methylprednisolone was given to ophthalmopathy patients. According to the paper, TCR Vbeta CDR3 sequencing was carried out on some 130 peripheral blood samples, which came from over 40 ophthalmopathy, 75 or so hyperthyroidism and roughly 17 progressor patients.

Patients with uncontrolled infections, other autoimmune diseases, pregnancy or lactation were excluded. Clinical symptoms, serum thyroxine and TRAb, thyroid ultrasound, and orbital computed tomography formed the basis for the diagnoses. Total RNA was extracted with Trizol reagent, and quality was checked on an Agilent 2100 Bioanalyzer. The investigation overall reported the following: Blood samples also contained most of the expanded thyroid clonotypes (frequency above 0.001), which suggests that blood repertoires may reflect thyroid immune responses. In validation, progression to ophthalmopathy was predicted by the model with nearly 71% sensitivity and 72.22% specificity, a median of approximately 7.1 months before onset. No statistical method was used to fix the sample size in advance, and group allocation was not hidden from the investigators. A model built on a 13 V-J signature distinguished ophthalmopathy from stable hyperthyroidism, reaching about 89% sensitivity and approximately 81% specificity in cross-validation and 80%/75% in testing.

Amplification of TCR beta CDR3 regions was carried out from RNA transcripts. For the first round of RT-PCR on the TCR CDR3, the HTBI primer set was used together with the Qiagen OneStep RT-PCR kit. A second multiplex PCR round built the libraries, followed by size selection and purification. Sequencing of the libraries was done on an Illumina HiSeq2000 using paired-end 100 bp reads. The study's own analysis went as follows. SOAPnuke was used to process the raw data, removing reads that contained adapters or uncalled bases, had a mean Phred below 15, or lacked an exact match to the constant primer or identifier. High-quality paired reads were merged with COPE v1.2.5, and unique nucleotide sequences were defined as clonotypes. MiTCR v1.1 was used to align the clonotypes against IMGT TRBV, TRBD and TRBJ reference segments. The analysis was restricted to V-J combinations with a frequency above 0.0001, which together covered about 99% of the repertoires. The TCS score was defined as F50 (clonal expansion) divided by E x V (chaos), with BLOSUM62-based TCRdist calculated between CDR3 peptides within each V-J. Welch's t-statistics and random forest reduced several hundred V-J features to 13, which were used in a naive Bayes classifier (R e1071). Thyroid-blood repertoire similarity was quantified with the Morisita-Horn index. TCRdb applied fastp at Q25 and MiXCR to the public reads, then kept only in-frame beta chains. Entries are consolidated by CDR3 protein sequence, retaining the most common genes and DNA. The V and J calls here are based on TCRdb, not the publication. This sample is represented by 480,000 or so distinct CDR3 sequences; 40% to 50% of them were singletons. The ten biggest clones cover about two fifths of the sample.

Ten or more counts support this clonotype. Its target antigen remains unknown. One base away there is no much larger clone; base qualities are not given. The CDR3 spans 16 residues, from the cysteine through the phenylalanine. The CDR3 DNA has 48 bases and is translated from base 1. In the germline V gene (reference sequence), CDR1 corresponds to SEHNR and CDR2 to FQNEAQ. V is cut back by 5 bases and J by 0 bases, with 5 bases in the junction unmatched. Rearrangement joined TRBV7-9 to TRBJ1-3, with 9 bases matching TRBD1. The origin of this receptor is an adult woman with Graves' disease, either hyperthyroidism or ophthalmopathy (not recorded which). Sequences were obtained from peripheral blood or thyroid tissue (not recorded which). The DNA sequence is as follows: TGTGCCAGCAGCACCGGGACAGGGCTCTCTGGAAACACCATATATTTT. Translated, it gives CASSTGTGLSGNTIYF.